This T cell receptor (beta chain) was sequenced in a study of T cell clusters in autoimmune cytopenias. Remarks on this clonotype: What it binds is not known.

Germline V gene sequence: CDR1 SGHRS, CDR2 YFSETQ. The CDR3 extends over 15 amino acids. TRB rearrangements were amplified by touch-down multiplex PCR with mixed TRB-A/B primers. TCRdb re-called the multiplex PCR reads and catalogs CDR3 proteins one per entry, DNA excluded. This table holds over a thousand distinct CDR3 sequences. The study's findings and limits: Primary autoimmune cytopenia patients appeared to lack physiological T cell clusters present in healthy donors.

TRB amplification used 250 ng of peripheral blood genomic DNA. The chain couples TRBV5-1 to TRBJ1-4; TCRdb's D gene call, TRBD1, goes unchecked for lack of DNA. Sample: peripheral blood. The sequence was collected from a human donor with an autoimmune cytopenia or autoimmune hepatitis (not recorded which). The CDR3 protein is CASSVQGPPNEKLFF.